This T cell receptor beta chain emerged from a study of T cells after yellow fever vaccination. For the study at large: SMART-Seq v4 Ultra Low Input handled preparation of low-cell-number fractions. Findings of the study overall: Researchers report a weaker secondary response that nonetheless peaked faster, day 5 versus 15. Relatively few clonotypes were ones that appeared in both CD4 and CD8 compartments. Contaminating bulk clonotypes could be abundant in FACS-sorted repertoires.

TCRdb reprocessed the 5' RACE reads via MiXCR and lists one record per CDR3 protein. The repertoire holds hundreds of thousands of distinct CDR3 sequences, with roughly 3.5% as singletons. In this sample, this clonotype turned up many times. The antigen remains unidentified. The germline V gene encodes CDR1 KGHSH and CDR2 LQKENI. CDR3 length: 16 amino acids. V dropped 1 base and J dropped 2 bases, with 9 bases sitting between them. The sequence was collected from a man younger than 35 who received the YFV17D yellow fever vaccine. The chain uses TRBV18 and TRBJ2-6; D possibly corresponds to TRBD1 (5 bases). Specimen: PBMCs, collected on the day of the yellow fever booster vaccination. The CDR3 region is CASSPLKGAGANVLTF. Written as DNA, the CDR3 is TGTGCCAGCTCACCACTTAAAGGGGCTGGGGCCAACGTCCTGACTTTC.